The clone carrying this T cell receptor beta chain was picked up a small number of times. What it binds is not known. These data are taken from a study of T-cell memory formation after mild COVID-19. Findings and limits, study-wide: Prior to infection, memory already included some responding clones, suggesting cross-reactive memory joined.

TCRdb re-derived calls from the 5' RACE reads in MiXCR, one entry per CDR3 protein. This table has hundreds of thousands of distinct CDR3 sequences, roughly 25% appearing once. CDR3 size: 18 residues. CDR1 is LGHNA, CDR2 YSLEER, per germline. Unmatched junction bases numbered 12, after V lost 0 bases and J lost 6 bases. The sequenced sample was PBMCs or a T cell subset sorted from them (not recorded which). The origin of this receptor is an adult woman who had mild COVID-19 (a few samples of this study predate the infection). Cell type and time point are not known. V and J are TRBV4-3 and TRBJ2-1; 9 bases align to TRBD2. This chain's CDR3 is CASSQEVFLAGRSNEQFF. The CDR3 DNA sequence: TGCGCCAGCAGCCAAGAGGTGTTTCTAGCGGGAAGGAGCAATGAGCAGTTCTTC.